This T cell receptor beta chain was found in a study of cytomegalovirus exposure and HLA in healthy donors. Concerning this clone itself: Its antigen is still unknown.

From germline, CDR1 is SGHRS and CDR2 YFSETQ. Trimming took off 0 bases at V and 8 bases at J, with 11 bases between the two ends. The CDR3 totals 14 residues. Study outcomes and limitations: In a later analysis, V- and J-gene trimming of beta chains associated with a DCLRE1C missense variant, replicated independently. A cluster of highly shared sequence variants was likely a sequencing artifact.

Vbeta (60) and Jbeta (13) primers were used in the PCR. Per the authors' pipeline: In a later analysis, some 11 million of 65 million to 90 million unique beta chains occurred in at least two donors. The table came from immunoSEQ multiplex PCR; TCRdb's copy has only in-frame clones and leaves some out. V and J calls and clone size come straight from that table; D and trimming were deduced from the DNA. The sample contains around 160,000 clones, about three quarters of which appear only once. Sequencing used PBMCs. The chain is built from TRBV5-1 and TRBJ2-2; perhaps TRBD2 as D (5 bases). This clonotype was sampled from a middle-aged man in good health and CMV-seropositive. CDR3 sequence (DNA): TGCGCCAGCAGCTTGGGGCCCCCGGGGGGGGAGCTGTTTTTT. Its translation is CASSLGPPGGELFF.